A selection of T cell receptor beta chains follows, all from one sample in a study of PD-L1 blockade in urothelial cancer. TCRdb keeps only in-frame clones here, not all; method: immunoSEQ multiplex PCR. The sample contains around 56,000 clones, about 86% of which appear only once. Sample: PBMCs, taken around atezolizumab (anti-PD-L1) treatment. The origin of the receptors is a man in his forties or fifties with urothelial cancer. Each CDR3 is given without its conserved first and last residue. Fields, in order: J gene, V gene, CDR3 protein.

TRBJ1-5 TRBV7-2 ASRRTGEANQPQH
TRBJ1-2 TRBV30 AWSHTLLRTGDYGYT
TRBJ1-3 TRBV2 AWGAGGFSGNTIY
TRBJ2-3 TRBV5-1 ASTGSGQSTDTQY
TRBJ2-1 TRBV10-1 ASSESWTSGICEQF
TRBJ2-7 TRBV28 ASSFPGGNSYEQY
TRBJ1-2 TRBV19 ASSIDTGYGYT
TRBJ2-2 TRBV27 ASRQGRNGELF
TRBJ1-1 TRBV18 ASSPTGGTEAF
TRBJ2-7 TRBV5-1 ASSLTLASSYEQY
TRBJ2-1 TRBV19 ASSITGTYNEQF
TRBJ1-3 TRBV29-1 SVSGTGTTGNTIY
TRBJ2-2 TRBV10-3 AISEGQGDTGELF
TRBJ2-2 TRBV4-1 ATGDSNTGELF
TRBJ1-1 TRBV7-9 ASSLVGAPTEAF
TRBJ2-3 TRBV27 ASRPSGSDTQY